This T cell receptor (beta chain) was recorded in a study of blood T cells in healthy people across ages. Together with a sample-barcoded 5' primer, a J-beta primer mix was included in a second PCR lasting roughly 6 to 12 cycles. TCRdb reprocessed the 5' RACE reads with MiXCR, giving one entry per CDR3 protein. This repertoire shows around 790,000 distinct CDR3 sequences, around 45% found once; its top ten account for around 18%. The CDR3 contains 13 residues. In germline, CDR1 is SGDLS, CDR2 YYNGEE. V shed 1 base and J shed 1 base, with 2 bases lying between them. Sequencing was carried out using blood. V and J are TRBV9 and TRBJ1-4, with D unclear. The receptor's source is a man aged 55 to 70 in good health. The CDR3 sequence is CASSVRTNEKLFF. The CDR3 region has the DNA TGTGCCAGCAGCGTAAGAACTAATGAAAAACTGTTTTTT.